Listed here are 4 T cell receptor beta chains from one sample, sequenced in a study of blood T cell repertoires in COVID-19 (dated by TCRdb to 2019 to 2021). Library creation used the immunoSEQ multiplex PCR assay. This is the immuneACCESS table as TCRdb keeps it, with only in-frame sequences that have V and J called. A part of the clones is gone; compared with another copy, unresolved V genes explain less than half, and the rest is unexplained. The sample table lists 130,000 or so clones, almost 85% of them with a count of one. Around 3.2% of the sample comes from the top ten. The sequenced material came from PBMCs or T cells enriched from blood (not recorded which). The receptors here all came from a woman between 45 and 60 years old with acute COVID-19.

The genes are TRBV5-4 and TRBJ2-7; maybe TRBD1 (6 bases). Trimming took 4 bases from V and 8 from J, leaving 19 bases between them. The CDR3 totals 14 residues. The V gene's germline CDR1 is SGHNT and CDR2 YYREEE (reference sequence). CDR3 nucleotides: TGTGCCAGCAGCCCAACCAGGTCAGGGGCCCAGCAGTACTTC. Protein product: CASSPTRSGAQQYF.

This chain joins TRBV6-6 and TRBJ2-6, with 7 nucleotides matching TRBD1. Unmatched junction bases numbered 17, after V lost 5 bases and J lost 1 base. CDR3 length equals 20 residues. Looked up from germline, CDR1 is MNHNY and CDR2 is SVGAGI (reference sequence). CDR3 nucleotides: TGTGCCAGCAGTCGACAATCCTCGGGACAGCTCTTGTCTGGGGCCAACGTCCTGACTTTC. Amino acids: CASSRQSSGQLLSGANVLTF.

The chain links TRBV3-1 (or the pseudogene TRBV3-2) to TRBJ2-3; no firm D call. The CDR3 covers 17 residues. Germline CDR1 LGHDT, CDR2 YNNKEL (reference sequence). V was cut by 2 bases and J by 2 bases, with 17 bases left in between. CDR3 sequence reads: CASSQTSAAPDTDTQYF. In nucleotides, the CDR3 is TGTGCCAGCAGCCAAACCTCTGCGGCTCCTGACACAGATACGCAGTATTTT.

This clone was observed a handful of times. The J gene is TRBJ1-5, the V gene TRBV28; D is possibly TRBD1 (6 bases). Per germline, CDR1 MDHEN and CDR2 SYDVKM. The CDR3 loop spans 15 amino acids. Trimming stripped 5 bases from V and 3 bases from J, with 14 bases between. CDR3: CASSAPDRSNQPQHF. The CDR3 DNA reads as TGTGCCAGCAGTGCCCCTGACAGGTCCAATCAGCCCCAGCATTTT.